The 15 T cell receptor beta chains below were found in one sample sequenced in a study of OX40 agonist ivuxolimab in advanced cancers. Profiled with immunoSEQ multiplex PCR; TCRdb holds only in-frame clones, not every one. The data contain fewer than 35,000 clones, approximately 89% of them singletons. Here the sequenced sample was CD4+ or CD8+ T cells sorted from blood, taken in a trial of the OX40 agonist ivuxolimab. These receptors came from an adult with an advanced solid tumor such as melanoma, head and neck, liver or kidney cancer.

The rearrangement links TRBV4-1 to TRBJ2-3, with D possibly matching TRBD2 (7 bases). Germline V gene lookup returns CDR1 MGHRA and CDR2 YSYEKL. The CDR3 loop spans 15 amino acids. V was clipped by 2 bases and J by 5 bases, with 14 bases between them. Here the CDR3 reads CASSQMGGAEDTQYF. The CDR3 bases are TGCGCCAGCAGCCAAATGGGGGGGGCAGAAGATACGCAGTATTTT.

The chain joins TRBV28 to TRBJ2-5; a weak D match, TRBD1 (6 bases). Germline lookup yields CDR1 MDHEN and CDR2 SYDVKM. The CDR3 covers 14 residues. V lost 2 bases and J lost 2, with 9 bases in between. The chain's CDR3 is CASSLDRKQETQYF. The CDR3 DNA reads TGTGCCAGCAGTTTAGACAGGAAACAAGAGACCCAGTACTTC.

This clone turned up a few times. The chain uses TRBV5-1 and TRBJ2-1, with D hard to call. The CDR3 runs 12 residues. Trimming removed 5 bases at V and 6 bases at J, with 9 bases between. CDR1 is SGHRS, CDR2 YFSETQ, per germline. CDR3 sequence (DNA): TGCGCCAGCAGTGAAGGGATCAATGAGCAGTTCTTC. Protein product: CASSEGINEQFF.

This sequence joins TRBV7-8 and TRBJ1-4; tentative D call: TRBD1 (6 bases). CDR1 is SGHVS and CDR2 is FQNEAQ in the germline V gene. This CDR3 comprises 15 residues. The V end was cut by 1 base, the J end by 6 bases, with 12 bases between. As DNA, the CDR3 is TGTGCCAGCAGCTTAGGTCACAGGGATGATGAAAAACTGTTTTTT. Its protein is CASSLGHRDDEKLFF.

CDR3 protein: CASSPGGGLEETQYF. CDR3 DNA sequence: TGTGCCAGCAGTCCCGGGGGGGGGCTCGAGGAGACCCAGTACTTC. The V gene is TRBV27, the J gene TRBJ2-5, with 8 bases matching TRBD2. The ends lost 5 bases at V and 5 bases at J; junction bases unmatched: 10. Germline CDR1 is MNHEY and CDR2 is SMNVEV (reference sequence). The CDR3 totals 15 residues.

J is TRBJ2-7 and V is TRBV7-9, with TRBD1 identical over 9 bases. The germline CDR1 and CDR2 sequences are SEHNR and FQNEAQ (reference sequence). The ends lost 6 bases at V and 7 bases at J; junction bases unmatched: 10. The CDR3 is made up of 14 amino acids. CDR3 in DNA: TGTGCCAGCAGAAGGGGACAGGGAATAGGGGAGCAGTACTTC. Protein: CASRRGQGIGEQYF.

This clone appeared once. The rearrangement joins TRBV5-4 to TRBJ2-4; D is possibly TRBD2 (6 bases). The CDR3 consists of 16 residues. Per the germline V gene, CDR1 is SGHNT and CDR2 is YYREEE (reference sequence). The ends were cut back, 4 bases at V and 0 bases at J, with 14 bases in the middle. The CDR3 spells CASSGGGALAKNIQYF. Here the CDR3 DNA reads TGTGCCAGCAGCGGCGGAGGGGCCCTAGCCAAAAACATTCAGTACTTC.

DNA of the CDR3: TGTGCCAGCACCATCGGACAGATGAACACTGAAGCTTTCTTT. The encoded protein is CASTIGQMNTEAFF. This chain joins TRBV6-1 and TRBJ1-1, with D possibly matching TRBD1 (6 bases). The V gene lost 7 bases and the J gene lost 0 bases, with 12 bases spanning the gap. Germline V gene sequence: CDR1 MNHNS, CDR2 SASEGT. The CDR3 totals 14 residues.

The J gene is TRBJ2-7, the V gene TRBV30; D gene ambiguous. Germline values: CDR1 GTSNPN, CDR2 SVGIG (reference sequence). The CDR3 consists of 12 residues. Trimming shortened V by 2 bases and J by 0 bases, and 5 bases separated the two germline ends. Here the CDR3 DNA reads TGTGCCTGGAGTCAGCACTCCTACGAGCAGTACTTC. Encoded protein: CAWSQHSYEQYF.

The rearrangement joins TRBV5-6 to TRBJ1-2; tentative D call: TRBD1 (5 bases). The CDR3 spans 16 residues. CDR1 is SGHDT, CDR2 YYEEEE, per germline. V was cut by 3 bases and J by 8 bases, with 23 bases left in between. This CDR3 reads CASSSGTYLGPKGYTF. The DNA for the CDR3 is TGTGCCAGCAGCTCCGGGACGTATCTGGGTCCTAAAGGCTACACCTTC.

This clone was recorded only once. This chain uses TRBV19 with TRBJ2-6, with D uncertain. V dropped 5 bases and J dropped 2 bases, with 4 bases sitting between them. Germline V gene data show CDR1 as LNHDA and CDR2 as SQIVND (reference sequence). This CDR3 contains 13 residues. CDR3 sequence reads: CASSVPGANVLTF. DNA for the CDR3: TGTGCCAGTAGTGTCCCTGGGGCCAACGTCCTGACTTTC.

This chain joins TRBV28 and TRBJ2-1; TRBD1 might be the D (5 bases). CDR3 length equals 14 residues. Trimming stripped 3 bases from V and 12 bases from J, with 18 bases between. CDR1 MDHEN and CDR2 SYDVKM come from the germline V gene. The CDR3 spells CASSFLTGAEAQFF. The DNA of the CDR3 is TGTGCCAGCAGTTTCCTCACAGGCGCTGAAGCGCAGTTCTTC.

This chain connects TRBV6-5 to TRBJ2-7; a weak D match, TRBD2 (7 bases). CDR1 and CDR2 from the germline V gene are MNHEY and SVGAGI. The CDR3 consists of 13 residues. V was cut by 6 bases and J by 1 base, with 10 bases left in between. Here the CDR3 DNA reads TGTGCCAGCAGGCGGGGGCGGTCCTACGAGCAGTACTTC. Translating it yields CASRRGRSYEQYF.

This chain uses TRBV25-1 with TRBJ1-2, with TRBD1 matching 8 bases. Germline V gene data show CDR1 as MGHDK and CDR2 as SYGVNS. J gave up 6 bases and V 0 bases, and 9 bases lay outside the gene matches. The CDR3 spans 16 residues. The CDR3 sequence: CASSEYHSDRADGYTF. DNA for the CDR3: TGTGCCAGCAGTGAATATCACTCGGACAGGGCAGATGGCTACACCTTC.

The rearrangement links TRBV9 to TRBJ2-1; 7 positions agree with TRBD1. CDR1 SGDLS and CDR2 YYNGEE come from the germline V gene. The CDR3 totals 14 residues. V shed 4 bases and J 4 bases; nucleotides not matched to a gene: 5. CDR3 DNA: TGTGCCAGCAGCCAGAGACAGGGTTACAATGAGCAGTTCTTC. Translation: CASSQRQGYNEQFF.